This record concerns one T cell receptor beta chain sequence. The antigen remains unidentified. The data stem from a study of response to subunit inactivated influenza vaccine. Germline CDR1 is MDHEN and CDR2 is SYDVKM. Trimming removed 7 bases at V and 3 bases at J, with 9 bases between. The CDR3 loop spans 13 amino acids. MiXCR was run by TCRdb on the RT-PCR reads, yielding one entry per CDR3 protein. This sample has 300,000 to 350,000 distinct CDR3 sequences, with 20% to 25% found just once. Study observations and caveats: The authors suggested that every seasonal influenza vaccination recruits few new T cells.

The rearrangement links TRBV28 to TRBJ2-2; no clear D gene. This receptor was obtained from a man aged 50-75 years who received an inactivated influenza vaccine. The sample here was PBMCs from blood, taken about 19 months after vaccination. CDR3: CASTYLDTGELFF. CDR3 nucleotides: TGTGCCAGCACGTACCTTGACACCGGGGAGCTGTTTTTT.